This T cell receptor (beta chain) was sequenced in a study of T cells in Graves' hyperthyroidism and ophthalmopathy. Uncontrolled infections, other autoimmune diseases, pregnancy or lactation led to exclusion of patients. Trimming cost V 4 bases and J 5 bases, with 9 bases left between them. There are 13 residues in the CDR3. Germline loops: CDR1 SGDLS, CDR2 YYNGEE. Using RNA transcripts as the source, TCR beta CDR3 regions were amplified. With the HTBI primer set, the TCR CDR3 went through a first round of RT-PCR. TCRdb analysed the multiplex PCR reads with MiXCR anew, one entry per CDR3 protein. Of approximately 430,000 distinct CDR3 sequences in the sample, approximately 14% were seen once. This clonotype has more than one count but fewer than ten.

The chain employs TRBV9 and TRBJ2-2; possibly TRBD2 for D (6 bases). Sequencing was performed on blood. The origin of this receptor is a young woman with Graves' hyperthyroidism. CDR3 nucleotides: TGTGCCAGCAGCACTAGCTCGACCGGGGAGCTGTTTTTT. Its protein product is CASSTSSTGELFF.